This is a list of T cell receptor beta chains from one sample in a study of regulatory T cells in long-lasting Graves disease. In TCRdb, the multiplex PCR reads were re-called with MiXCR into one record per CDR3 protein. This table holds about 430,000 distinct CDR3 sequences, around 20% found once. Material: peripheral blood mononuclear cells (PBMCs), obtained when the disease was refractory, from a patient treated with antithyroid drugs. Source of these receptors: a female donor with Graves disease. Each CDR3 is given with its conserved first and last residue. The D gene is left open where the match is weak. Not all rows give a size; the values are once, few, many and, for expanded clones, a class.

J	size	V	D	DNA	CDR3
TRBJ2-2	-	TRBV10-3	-	TGTGCCATCGGGGACAAACCCGGGGAGCTGTTTTTT	CAIGDKPGELFF
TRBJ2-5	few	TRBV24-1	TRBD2	TGTGCCACCAGTGATAGGGGACTAGTAGGGGAGACCCAGTACTTC	CATSDRGLVGETQYF
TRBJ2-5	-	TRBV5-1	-	TGCGCCAGCAGCTTGGCCCGGGGGACCTCTGAGACCCAGTACTTC	CASSLARGTSETQYF
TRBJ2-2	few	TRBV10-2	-	TGCGCCAGCAGTGCTGGGGCTGATAACACCGGGGAGCTGTTTTTT	CASSAGADNTGELFF
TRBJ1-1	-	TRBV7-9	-	TGTGCCAGCAGCTTAGTGATGGTCCGGAACACTGAAGCTTTCTTT	CASSLVMVRNTEAFF
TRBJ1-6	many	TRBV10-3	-	TGTGCCATCAGTGTGGATCTCGGAGTAGGGTCAGAGTCACCCCTCCACTTT	CAISVDLGVGSESPLHF
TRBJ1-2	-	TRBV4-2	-	TGTGCCAGCAGCCAAGAGCAGGGGAGGAGCTACGATGGCTACACCTTC	CASSQEQGRSYDGYTF
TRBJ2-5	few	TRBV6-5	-	TGTGCCAGCAGTTACATCTTGGCGGGCCAAGAGACCCAGTACTTC	CASSYILAGQETQYF
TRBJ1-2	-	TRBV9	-	TGTGCCAGCAGCGTGTCGGGGAGAGGTGGCGGCTACACCTTC	CASSVSGRGGGYTF
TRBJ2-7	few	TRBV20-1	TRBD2	TGCAGTGCTATCCGGAGTAGCGGGAATTCCTACGAGCAGTACTTC	CSAIRSSGNSYEQYF
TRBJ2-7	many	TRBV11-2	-	TGTGCCAGCAGTTTCAGGGGGGAAGAGCAGTACTTC	CASSFRGEEQYF
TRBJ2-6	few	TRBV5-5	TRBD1	TGTGCCAGCAGCGGAACAGGGGAAAGGGCTGGGGCCAACGTCCTGACTTTC	CASSGTGERAGANVLTF
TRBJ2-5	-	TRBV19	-	TGTGCCAGTAGTACCCTGACAGGTTTAGGAGAGACCCAGTACTTC	CASSTLTGLGETQYF
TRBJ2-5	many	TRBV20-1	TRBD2	TGCAGTGCTAGGCAACTAGCGGGAGGACAAGAGACCCAGTACTTC	CSARQLAGGQETQYF
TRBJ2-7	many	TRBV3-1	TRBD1	TGTGCCAGCAGCCAAGGTCAAGGGACAGGGGAGCAGTACTTC	CASSQGQGTGEQYF
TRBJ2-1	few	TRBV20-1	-	TGCAGTGCTAGGATCACGAGCTCCTACAATGAGCAGTTCTTC	CSARITSSYNEQFF
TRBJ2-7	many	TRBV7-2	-	TGTGCCACTCCCCCGACCCAGGGGTACGAGCAGTACTTC	CATPPTQGYEQYF
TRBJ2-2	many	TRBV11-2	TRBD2	TGTGCCAGCAGCTTGCAACTAGCGGAGAACACCGGGGAGCTGTTTTTT	CASSLQLAENTGELFF
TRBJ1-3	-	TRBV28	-	TGTGCCAGCATCGGACAGAGTGGAAACACCATATATTTT	CASIGQSGNTIYF
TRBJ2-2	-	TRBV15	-	TGTGCCACCAGCAGGTCATCTGGGGTTGTGAGCACCGGGGAGCTGTTTTTT	CATSRSSGVVSTGELFF
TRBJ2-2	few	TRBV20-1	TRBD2	TGCAGTGCTATGCCTCTAGCGGGAGTATGGACCGGGGAGCTGTTTTTT	CSAMPLAGVWTGELFF
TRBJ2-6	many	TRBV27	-	TGTGCCAGCTCTCCCAAAACCAGCTTCTTATCTGGGGCCAACGTCCTGACTTTC	CASSPKTSFLSGANVLTF
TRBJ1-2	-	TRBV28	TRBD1	TGTGCCAGCAGCACCGGGACAGGTTGGAATGGCTACACCTTC	CASSTGTGWNGYTF
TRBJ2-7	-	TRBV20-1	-	TGCAGTGCCAGTACAGGGAACGAGCAGTACTTC	CSASTGNEQYF
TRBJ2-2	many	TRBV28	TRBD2	TGTGCCAGCAGTTTAGATACCCCCGGGACTAGCGGGACTGGAACCGGGGAGCTGTTTTTT	CASSLDTPGTSGTGTGELFF
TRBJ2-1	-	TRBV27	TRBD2	TGTGCCAGCAGTTTGGCAGCGGGAGTCTCCTACAATGAGCAGTTCTTC	CASSLAAGVSYNEQFF
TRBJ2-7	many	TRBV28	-	TGTGCCAGCAAGGGTCGCGAGCAGTACTTC	CASKGREQYF
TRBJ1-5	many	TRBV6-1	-	TGTGCCAGCAGTGATTGGACGGAGCGGCCCCAGCATTTT	CASSDWTERPQHF
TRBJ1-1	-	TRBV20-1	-	TGCAGTGCTAGAGGAGGAGGGGACACTGAAGCTTTCTTT	CSARGGGDTEAFF
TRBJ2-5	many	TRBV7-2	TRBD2	TGTGCCAGCAGCTTAACTAGCGGGAGGTTGGAGACCCAGTACTTC	CASSLTSGRLETQYF
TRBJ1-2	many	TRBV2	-	TGTGCCAGCACCTCGGTGGGTCAGGGGTATGGCTACACCTTC	CASTSVGQGYGYTF
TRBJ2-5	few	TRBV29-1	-	TGCAGCGTTGATTCCCTAGAGAGGTTCCAAGAGACCCAGTACTTC	CSVDSLERFQETQYF
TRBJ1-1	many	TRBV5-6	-	TGTGCCAGCGGCCGTCGGATAAACACTGAAGCTTTCTTT	CASGRRINTEAFF
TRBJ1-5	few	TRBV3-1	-	TGTGCCAGCAGCCAAGATTCGTCGAGGGGCAATCAGCCCCAGCATTTT	CASSQDSSRGNQPQHF
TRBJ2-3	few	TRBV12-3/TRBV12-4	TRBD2	TGTGCCGAGCGGCGAGCGGGAGGTTCCTCAGATACGCAGTATTTT	CAERRAGGSSDTQYF
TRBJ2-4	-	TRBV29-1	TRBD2	TGCAGCGTTGAGACTAGCGGGAGACTGGACATTCAGTACTTC	CSVETSGRLDIQYF
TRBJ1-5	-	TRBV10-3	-	TGTGCCATCAGCCGGGACATGGATAGGGAGCCCCAGCATTTT	CAISRDMDREPQHF
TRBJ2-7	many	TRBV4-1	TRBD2	TGCGCCAGCAGCAAGGGACTAGCGGAGTCCTACGAGCAGTACTTC	CASSKGLAESYEQYF
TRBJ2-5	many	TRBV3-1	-	TGTGCCAGCAGCCCAACCTCGGCTGGCAAAGAGACCCAGTACTTC	CASSPTSAGKETQYF
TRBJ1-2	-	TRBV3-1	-	TGTGCCAGCAGCCAAGGGACAGCTATCTATGGCTACACCTTC	CASSQGTAIYGYTF
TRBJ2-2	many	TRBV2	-	TGTGCCAGCAGTGTTATCTCCGGGGAGCTGTTTTTT	CASSVISGELFF
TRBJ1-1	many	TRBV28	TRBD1	TGTGCCAGCAGTCTGGGACAGGGAGGCGCTGAAGCTTTCTTT	CASSLGQGGAEAFF
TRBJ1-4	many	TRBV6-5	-	TGTGCCAGCAGTTACTCCGGGAGTGGAAAACTGTTTTTT	CASSYSGSGKLFF
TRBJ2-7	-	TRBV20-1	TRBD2	TGCAGTGCAGGACTAGCGGGAAGTCTCGAGCAGTACTTC	CSAGLAGSLEQYF
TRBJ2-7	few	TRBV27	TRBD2	TGTGCCAGCAGTTTTGTGGGAGGGCCCTACGAGCAGTACTTC	CASSFVGGPYEQYF
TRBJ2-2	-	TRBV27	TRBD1	TGTGCCAGCAGGACAGGGGTCCGGGACGGGGAGCTGTTTTTT	CASRTGVRDGELFF
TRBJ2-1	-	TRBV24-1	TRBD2	TGTGCCACCAGTGAGACTAGCGGGCTTTACAATGAGCAGTTCTTC	CATSETSGLYNEQFF
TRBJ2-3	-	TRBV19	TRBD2	TGTGCCAGTAAGAATCGCGGCGGGAGGGCCACAGATACGCAGTATTTT	CASKNRGGRATDTQYF
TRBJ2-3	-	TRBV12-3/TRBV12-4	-	TGTGCCAGCAGTAGGGTAGTGGTGGGTTTGGAAACAGATACGCAGTATTTT	CASSRVVVGLETDTQYF
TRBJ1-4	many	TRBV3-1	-	TGTGCCAGCAGCCAAGACAGGGACTATGAAAAACTGTTTTTT	CASSQDRDYEKLFF
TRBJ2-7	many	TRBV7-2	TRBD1	TGTGCCAGCAGACAGGGGCGGAAGGGCGACTACGAGCAGTACTTC	CASRQGRKGDYEQYF
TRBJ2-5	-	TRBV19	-	TGTGCCAGTAGTAGACAGGCCAGGGAGACCCAGTACTTC	CASSRQARETQYF
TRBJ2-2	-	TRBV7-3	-	TGTGCCAGCAGCTTCTCACCTTCCGGGGAGCTGTTTTTT	CASSFSPSGELFF
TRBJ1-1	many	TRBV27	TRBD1	TGTGCCAGATACGGACAGGGGGACACTGAAGCTTTCTTT	CARYGQGDTEAFF
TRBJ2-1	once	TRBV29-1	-	TGCAGCGTTGTGGGGGCAAGTGAGCAGTTCTTC	CSVVGASEQFF
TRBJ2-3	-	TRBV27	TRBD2	TGTGCCACCTCGACTAGCGGGAGGGCCTACGATACGCAGTATTTT	CATSTSGRAYDTQYF
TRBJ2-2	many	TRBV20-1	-	TGCAGTGCTAGAGTTTCAGCGGGCACCGGGGAGCTGTTTTTT	CSARVSAGTGELFF